A single sample is the source of the 22 T cell receptor beta chains below, sequenced in a study of T cell repertoires in cytomegalovirus infection. One entry per CDR3 protein results from TCRdb running MiXCR on the reads. The sample holds a few hundred thousand distinct CDR3 sequences, 22% seen once. The sample was CD8+ T cells from PBMCs. All receptors derive from a human donor in good health (CMV status not recorded). Some clones in this sample may be carry-over from other donors' samples.

In this sample, this clonotype turned up many times. CDR3 in DNA: TGTGCCAGCCCCTGGGGAAGCGGGGGAGATACGCAGTATTTT. It translates to CASPWGSGGDTQYF. The chain recombines TRBV28 with TRBJ2-3, with TRBD2 matching over 8 bases. The germline V gene has CDR1 MDHEN and CDR2 SYDVKM. V dropped 8 bases and J dropped 5; count of bases not matched to a gene: 9. This CDR3 spans 14 amino acids.

The genes are TRBV7-9 and TRBJ1-2; TRBD1 matches 8 bases. Germline loops: CDR1 SEHNR, CDR2 FQNEAQ (reference sequence). CDR3 length: 17 residues. Trimming removed 4 bases from V and 4 bases from J; junction bases left unmatched: 14. The CDR3 region has the DNA TGTGCCAGCAGCTCCGATCTACGGACAGGGAGGGTCTATGGCTACACCTTC. It encodes CASSSDLRTGRVYGYTF. Variable domain in full (rest from reference TRBV7-9 and TRBJ1-2): DTGVSQNPRHKITKRGQNVTFRCDPISEHNRLYWYRQTLGQGPEFLTYFQNEAQLEKSRLLSDRFSAERPKGSFSTLEIQRTEQGDSAMYLCASSSDLRTGRVYGYTFGSGTRLTVV.

The rearrangement joins TRBV20-1 to TRBJ2-3; TRBD1 might be the D (5 bases). Germline CDR1 reads DFQATT; CDR2 reads SNEGSKA (reference sequence). The CDR3 is 15 residues long. V was shortened by 1 base and J by 6 bases, with 17 bases between the two germline ends. For the CDR3, the DNA is TGCAGTGCTAGAGTCGGCACAGGCAACGGGGATACGCAGTATTTT. It yields the protein CSARVGTGNGDTQYF.

J is TRBJ2-2 and V is TRBV29-1; weak D call: TRBD2 (7 bases). Trimming shortened V by 3 bases and J by 6 bases, and 11 bases separated the two germline ends. The CDR3 covers 13 residues. Germline lookup yields CDR1 SQVTM and CDR2 ANQGSEA. CDR3 in amino acids: CSVEGGAPGELFF. Here the CDR3 DNA reads TGCAGCGTTGAGGGGGGGGCCCCCGGGGAGCTGTTTTTT.

Ten or more counts support this clonotype. V gene TRBV7-9 combines with J gene TRBJ2-1; D ambiguous. In germline, CDR1 is SEHNR, CDR2 FQNEAQ (reference sequence). This CDR3 is built from 11 residues. V lost 3 bases and J 6 bases, leaving 3 bases between the germline ends. The CDR3 spells CASSFSNEQFF. CDR3 nucleotide sequence: TGTGCCAGCAGCTTTTCCAATGAGCAGTTCTTC.

This chain uses TRBV19 with TRBJ2-1, with TRBD2 as a possible D gene (5 bases). CDR1 LNHDA and CDR2 SQIVND come from the germline V gene (reference sequence). Trimming shortened V by 2 bases and J by 7 bases, and 9 bases separated the two germline ends. CDR3 length: 13 amino acids. In DNA, the CDR3 is TGTGCCAGTAGTATAAGAGGGTGGAATGAGCAGTTCTTC. As protein: CASSIRGWNEQFF.

In its sample, this clonotype was seen many times. This chain connects TRBV7-2 to TRBJ2-1; D uncertain. CDR1 and CDR2 from the germline V gene are SGHTA and FQGNSA. V was cut by 1 base and J by 0 bases, with 10 bases left in between. The CDR3 length is 16 residues. CDR3 sequence: CASSLVGGGSYNEQFF. CDR3 DNA: TGTGCCAGCAGCTTAGTCGGTGGCGGCTCCTACAATGAGCAGTTCTTC. Filled out from reference TRBV7-2 and TRBJ2-1, the complete variable domain reads GAGVSQSPSNKVTEKGKDVELRCDPISGHTALYWYRQSLGQGLEFLIYFQGNSAPDKSGLPSDRFSAERTGGSVSTLTIQRTQQEDSAVYLCASSLVGGGSYNEQFFGPGTRLTVL.

V usage is TRBV20-1 and J usage is TRBJ1-5, with D unclear. This CDR3 is 12 amino acids long. Germline V lookup: CDR1 DFQATT, CDR2 SNEGSKA (reference sequence). Trimming removed 5 bases from V and 3 bases from J, with 8 bases in between. CDR3 nucleotides: TGCAGTGCTTTCCGAGTCAATCAGCCCCAGCATTTT. Translation gives CSAFRVNQPQHF.

In its sample, this clonotype was seen many times. The CDR3: CASSLDGVLGVDEQYF. CDR3 nucleotide sequence: TGTGCCAGCAGCTTAGATGGCGTGCTTGGTGTGGACGAGCAGTACTTC. This chain joins TRBV7-8 and TRBJ2-7; D not certain. The CDR3 runs to 16 residues. CDR1 SGHVS and CDR2 FQNEAQ come from the germline V gene. V lost 1 base, J lost 5 bases, and 18 bases lay in between.

This clonotype was seen ten or more times. CDR3 nucleotides: TGTGCCAGCAGCCTAGGACCTGAGCAGTTCTTC. As protein: CASSLGPEQFF. The gene calls are TRBV7-6 and TRBJ2-1; D unclear. The CDR3 is 11 amino acids. V lost 5 bases and J 9 bases, leaving 8 bases between the germline ends. The germline gives CDR1 SGHVS, CDR2 FNYEAQ.

In its sample, this clonotype was seen many times. V usage is TRBV7-9 and J usage is TRBJ2-7; D is perhaps TRBD1 (6 bases). The ends were cut back, 0 bases at V and 1 base at J, with 13 bases in the middle. This CDR3 region has 16 residues. Germline V gene data show CDR1 as SEHNR and CDR2 as FQNEAQ (reference sequence). The CDR3 DNA follows: TGTGCCAGCAGCTTAGCGAGGGGACATCTTTCCTACGAGCAGTACTTC. Its protein product is CASSLARGHLSYEQYF.

This clonotype was counted ten times or more. This rearrangement joins TRBV11-3 to TRBJ2-5, with D unclear. The CDR3 extends over 12 amino acids. CDR1 is SGHNT, CDR2 YENEEA, per germline. Trimming pared 4 bases from V and 4 bases from J, leaving 7 bases between. The CDR3: CASSSTGETQYF. The CDR3 nucleotides read TGTGCCAGCAGCTCAACGGGAGAGACCCAGTACTTC. The full variable domain, its missing parts supplied by reference TRBV11-3 and TRBJ2-5, is EAGVVQSPRYKIIEKKQPVAFWCNPISGHNTLYWYLQNLGQGPELLIRYENEEAVDDSQLPKDRFSAERLKGVDSTLKIQPAELGDSAVYLCASSSTGETQYFGPGTRLLVL.

This clonotype was counted a few times. This chain connects TRBV7-9 to TRBJ1-1; D is perhaps TRBD1 (5 bases). This CDR3 spans 15 amino acids. CDR1 and CDR2 (germline): SEHNR, FQNEAQ (reference sequence). Trimming left V 6 bases short and J 3 bases short, with 17 bases between. The CDR3 DNA follows: TGTGCCAGCAGTTCGATTACAGGAACCGACACTGAAGCTTTCTTT. Protein product: CASSSITGTDTEAFF.

The V call is TRBV27, the J call TRBJ2-1; D possibly corresponds to TRBD2 (7 bases). The CDR3 extends over 14 amino acids. Germline CDR1 and CDR2: MNHEY and SMNVEV (reference sequence). Trimming cost V 3 bases and J 9 bases, with 15 bases left between them. CDR3 in amino acids: CASSLGGPGREQFF. Here the CDR3 DNA reads TGTGCCAGCAGTTTGGGGGGGCCAGGTCGTGAGCAGTTCTTC.

V usage is TRBV15 and J usage is TRBJ1-2; TRBD1 is a possible D gene (6 bases). Germline loops: CDR1 LNHNV, CDR2 YYDKDF (reference sequence). The CDR3 spans 17 residues. V was pared by 4 bases and J by 4 bases, with 22 bases between. Here the CDR3 reads CATSTSPGGHVSYGYTF. CDR3 nucleotides: TGTGCCACCAGCACTTCTCCCGGGGGGCACGTTAGCTATGGCTACACCTTC.

This chain uses TRBV6-6 with TRBJ2-1, with D tentatively TRBD2 (6 bases). V was pared by 2 bases and J by 5 bases, with 16 bases between. The germline CDR1 and CDR2 sequences are MNHNY and SVGAGI (reference sequence). CDR3 length: 16 amino acids. The CDR3 reads CASSYLMGGPNNEQFF. CDR3 in DNA: TGTGCCAGCAGTTACCTTATGGGGGGACCAAACAATGAGCAGTTCTTC.

The J gene is TRBJ1-2, the V gene TRBV3-1; D is uncertain. V was trimmed by 0 bases and J by 3 bases, leaving 17 bases between them. CDR3 length equals 17 residues. In germline, CDR1 is LGHDT, CDR2 YNNKEL (reference sequence). This CDR3 is CASSQDQFAGSDYGYTF. CDR3 coding DNA: TGTGCCAGCAGCCAAGATCAGTTCGCGGGGAGCGACTATGGCTACACCTTC.

The V gene is TRBV2, the J gene TRBJ2-3; D might be TRBD1 (5 bases). Germline CDR1 and CDR2: SNHLY and FYNNEI. Trimming stripped 2 bases from V and 5 bases from J, with 11 bases between. The CDR3 covers 14 residues. The chain's CDR3 is CASSESGPGDTQYF. The CDR3 region has the DNA TGTGCCAGCAGTGAATCAGGGCCAGGAGATACGCAGTATTTT.

Turning to this clonotype: The junction departs from the called germline gene at one end, perhaps through a read error. The chain combines TRBV15 with TRBJ2-1; perhaps TRBD1 as D (5 bases). Germline V gene data show CDR1 as LNHNV and CDR2 as YYDKDF (reference sequence). There are 14 residues in the CDR3. CDR3 sequence (DNA): TGTGCCACCTCAGGGATTAGCTCCCACAATGAGCAGTTCTTC. Translated: CATSGISSHNEQFF.

Of note for this clonotype: The conserved phenylalanine or tryptophan normally closing the CDR3 is absent here, so this likely arose from a read error. In DNA form, the CDR3 reads TGTGCCAGCAGCCCGCTACCGGGACTAGTTCGCGATGAGCAGTTCTCC. Its translation: CASSPLPGLVRDEQFS. This chain links TRBV7-2 with TRBJ2-1; 8 nucleotides match TRBD2. The CDR3 covers 16 residues. Trimming removed 5 bases from V and 8 bases from J; junction bases left unmatched: 14. In germline, CDR1 is SGHTA, CDR2 FQGNSA.

This clonotype came up a few times. The CDR3 region has the DNA TGCAGCGTCATTGATGGGACAGCAGGGAACACCATATATTTT. It encodes CSVIDGTAGNTIYF. J is TRBJ1-3 and V is TRBV29-1, with 7 bases that match TRBD1. J gave up 7 bases and V 6 bases, and 12 bases lay outside the gene matches. The CDR3 loop spans 14 amino acids. Looked up from germline, CDR1 is SQVTM and CDR2 is ANQGSEA.

This clonotype occurred many times. The CDR3, as DNA: TGTGCCAGCAGTTCCGGACAGGGCAACTATGGCTACACCTTC. Protein product: CASSSGQGNYGYTF. The rearrangement links TRBV12-3 or TRBV12-4 to TRBJ1-2; 8 nucleotides agree with TRBD1. V lost 4 bases and J lost 2; bases outside the gene matches: 3. This CDR3 spans 14 amino acids.